One T cell receptor beta chain is described in this entry. Its antigen is undetermined. At one boundary the junction diverges from the germline segment, which might be a read error. This sample's RNA came from whole unsorted tissue. This non-tumor lung sample came from over 3 cm beyond the tumor edge. A modified ARM-PCR protocol with three rounds of nested PCR amplified TCRbeta. In TCRdb, the multiplex PCR reads were re-called with MiXCR into one record per CDR3 protein. The sample yields about 50,000 distinct CDR3 sequences, about 79% seen once. This entry comes from a study of tumor and adjacent non-tumor tissue in lung cancer. Notes on the study in general: Top 100 clones took a larger repertoire share in normal lung. Compared with tumor, normal lung showed significantly lower TCR diversity.

Germline assignment: CDR1 MNHNY and CDR2 SVGAGI (reference sequence). The CDR3 runs 17 residues. The receptor comes from a woman aged 55 to 70 with non-small cell lung cancer. Sequenced sample: distant non-tumor lung tissue. The rearrangement joins TRBV6-6 to TRBJ2-7; the D call may be TRBD1 or TRBD2 (6 bases each). The CDR3 bases are TGTGCCGGCAGTTACGCCCCTAGGGGGGTCGGTGTCTACGAGCAGTACTTC. It specifies CAGSYAPRGVGVYEQYF.